These 27 T cell receptor beta chains originate from one sample sequenced in a study of blood T cell repertoires in COVID-19. Only in-frame clones appear in the TCRdb table, and some are missing; sequencing was by immunoSEQ multiplex PCR. The profile shows a few hundred thousand clones, 70% to 90% of them singletons. Sequencing was performed on PBMCs or T cells enriched from blood (not recorded which). These receptors came from a woman in her forties with acute COVID-19.

In its sample, this clone was seen a few times. The rearrangement joins TRBV4-1 to TRBJ1-1, with D unclear. CDR3 length: 11 amino acids. Germline V CDR1 and CDR2: MGHRA, YSYEKL. V dropped 5 bases and J dropped 6 bases, with 7 bases sitting between them. The CDR3 nucleotides read TGCGCCAGCAGCTCCCTCGCTGAAGCTTTCTTT. This codes for CASSSLAEAFF.

The chain has TRBV5-1 and TRBJ2-2; 11 positions match TRBD1. V trimming: 4 bases; J trimming: 5 bases; junction bases outside the gene matches: 10. Germline assignment: CDR1 SGHRS and CDR2 YFSETQ. The CDR3 is made up of 17 amino acids. The CDR3: CASSRIPGQGGTGELFF. The CDR3 DNA reads as TGCGCCAGCAGCCGAATACCGGGACAGGGGGGGACCGGGGAGCTGTTTTTT.

The chain joins TRBV11-2 to TRBJ1-1, with TRBD1 identical over 7 bases. The CDR3 is 12 residues long. After removal of 3 bases from V and 6 bases from J, the junction contained 1 base not matched to a gene. Germline V CDR1 and CDR2: SGHAT, FQNNGV. CDR3 in amino acids: CASSFQGAEAFF. CDR3 DNA: TGTGCCAGCAGCTTTCAGGGGGCTGAAGCTTTCTTT.

The rearrangement links TRBV24-1 to TRBJ2-1, with 12 bases that match TRBD1. With 4 bases clipped from V and 7 bases from J, the junction kept 7 bases outside the gene matches. CDR1 and CDR2 (germline): KGHDR, SFDVKD. The CDR3 runs to 16 residues. CDR3 nucleotides: TGTGCCACCAGTGAGTTGGGACAGGGGGCAAGGAATGAGCAGTTCTTC. It specifies CATSELGQGARNEQFF.

A single count supports this clone. The chain recombines TRBV7-9 with TRBJ1-1, with TRBD1 matching 7 bases. Trimming took 5 bases from V and 4 from J; bases not matched to a gene: 19. The germline V gene encodes CDR1 SEHNR and CDR2 FQNEAQ (reference sequence). This CDR3 region has 18 residues. The CDR3 sequence is CASSRGLDRPMRGTEAFF. The CDR3 DNA reads as TGTGCCAGCAGCAGGGGACTGGACAGGCCTATGAGAGGCACTGAAGCTTTCTTT.

The chain couples TRBV11-1 to TRBJ1-6; tentative D call: TRBD1 (5 bases). V gave up 5 bases and J gave up 8 bases, with 10 bases separating them. The CDR3 covers 13 residues. CDR1 SGHAT and CDR2 FQDESV come from the germline V gene (reference sequence). The CDR3 coding sequence is TGTGCCAGCAGCCCGACAGCATATTCACCCCTCCACTTT. Its translation: CASSPTAYSPLHF.

The chain joins TRBV9 to TRBJ1-1; D gene ambiguous. Germline CDR1 SGDLS, CDR2 YYNGEE. Trimming removed 0 bases at V and 5 bases at J, with 11 bases between. CDR3 length: 14 amino acids. This CDR3 reads CASSVAGQYTEAFF. For the CDR3, the DNA is TGTGCCAGCAGCGTAGCGGGTCAGTATACTGAAGCTTTCTTT. The variable domain in full, with the rest retrieved from reference TRBV9 and TRBJ1-1, is DSGVTQTPKHLITATGQRVTLRCSPRSGDLSVYWYQQSLDQGLQFLIQYYNGEERAKGNILERFSAQQFPDLHSELNLSSLELGDSALYFCASSVAGQYTEAFFGQGTRLTVV.

The rearrangement links TRBV7-2 to TRBJ1-5; maybe TRBD1 (5 bases). The CDR3 consists of 17 residues. Germline values: CDR1 SGHTA, CDR2 FQGNSA. V was trimmed by 3 bases and J by 2 bases, leaving 17 bases between them. CDR3 sequence (DNA): TGTGCCAGCAGCTTCTTACGCAGGGCGGATGGCAATCAGCCCCAGCATTTT. Its protein product is CASSFLRRADGNQPQHF.

This clone was counted only a few times. The genes are TRBV15 and TRBJ1-4; 12 bases match TRBD1. Trimming at V came to 7 bases and at J to 7 bases, leaving 10 bases not matched to a gene. Germline loops: CDR1 LNHNV, CDR2 YYDKDF (reference sequence). CDR3 length: 16 amino acids. The CDR3 DNA follows: TGTGCCACCATGCCGGGACAGGGGGCGCGGGGTGAAAAACTGTTTTTT. As protein: CATMPGQGARGEKLFF.

The chain recombines TRBV6-2 or TRBV6-3 with TRBJ1-1; D is possibly TRBD1 (6 bases). Trimming removed 2 bases at V and 4 bases at J, with 11 bases between. Germline-derived CDR1 and CDR2 are MNHEY and SVGEGT. This CDR3 comprises 14 residues. The CDR3 spells CASSYPRGSTEAFF. The CDR3 DNA reads TGTGCCAGCAGTTACCCCAGGGGAAGCACTGAAGCTTTCTTT.

The chain uses TRBV5-6 and TRBJ2-3; 9 bases are a match to TRBD2. The V segment lost 0 bases and the J segment 4 bases; nucleotides outside the gene matches: 9. Germline CDR1 SGHDT, CDR2 YYEEEE. CDR3 length: 17 residues. CDR3 sequence: CASSLGLRGGPPDTQYF. In DNA, the CDR3 is TGTGCCAGCAGCTTGGGTCTGCGGGGGGGCCCCCCAGATACGCAGTATTTT.

This chain joins TRBV7-9 and TRBJ1-4; tentative D call: TRBD1 (6 bases). The CDR3 loop spans 14 amino acids. CDR1 and CDR2 (germline): SEHNR, FQNEAQ (reference sequence). Between the trimmed V and J ends, which lost 8 bases and 4 bases, there was a span of 14 bases. CDR3: CASSWGGDNEKLFF. For the CDR3, the DNA is TGTGCCAGCTCCTGGGGGGGCGATAATGAAAAACTGTTTTTT. Complete variable domain (other parts from reference TRBV7-9 and TRBJ1-4): DTGVSQNPRHKITKRGQNVTFRCDPISEHNRLYWYRQTLGQGPEFLTYFQNEAQLEKSRLLSDRFSAERPKGSFSTLEIQRTEQGDSAMYLCASSWGGDNEKLFFGSGTQLSVL.

This clone was observed a few times. The chain is built from TRBV4-1 and TRBJ2-7, with TRBD2 identical over 7 bases. With 1 base clipped from V and 6 bases from J, the junction kept 9 bases outside the gene matches. The CDR3 runs 15 residues. The V gene's germline CDR1 is MGHRA and CDR2 YSYEKL. The CDR3 bases are TGCGCCAGCAGCCAAGCCCAGCGGGAAACCGCCGAGCAGTACTTC. This gives the protein CASSQAQRETAEQYF.

The V call is TRBV5-1, the J call TRBJ1-2, with D hard to call. Trimming pared 4 bases from V and 0 bases from J, leaving 10 bases between. The CDR3 has 14 amino acids. Germline V gene data show CDR1 as SGHRS and CDR2 as YFSETQ. The CDR3 region is CASSPLGANYGYTF. The CDR3 DNA sequence: TGCGCCAGCAGCCCGCTGGGAGCTAACTATGGCTACACCTTC.

This clone has more than one count but fewer than ten. The genes are TRBV9 and TRBJ1-2; a weak D match, TRBD1 (5 bases). From germline, CDR1 is SGDLS and CDR2 YYNGEE. The V end lost 2 bases, the J end lost 6 bases, and 17 bases lay between the germline ends. CDR3 length: 15 residues. CDR3 nucleotides: TGTGCCAGCAGCGTCAGGGATCCCTCATTTAATGGCTACACCTTC. The encoded protein is CASSVRDPSFNGYTF.

This clone has more than one count but fewer than ten. The rearrangement joins TRBV19 to TRBJ1-2, with 9 bases lining up with TRBD1. The germline gives CDR1 LNHDA, CDR2 SQIVND (reference sequence). This CDR3 region has 12 residues. V lost 6 bases and J lost 12; bases outside the gene matches: 8. The CDR3, as DNA: TGTGCCAGTAGCCTACAGGGGGCAAGCCACACCTTC. Residues: CASSLQGASHTF.

V gene TRBV7-2 combines with J gene TRBJ1-6; 7 nucleotides match TRBD1. This CDR3 region has 14 residues. V trimming: 0 bases; J trimming: 10 bases; junction bases outside the gene matches: 3. Germline V gene sequence: CDR1 SGHTA, CDR2 FQGNSA. The CDR3 sequence: CASSLATGKSPLHF. The CDR3 DNA is TGTGCCAGCAGCTTAGCGACAGGGAAATCACCCCTCCACTTT.

The rearrangement links TRBV5-6 to TRBJ2-1; tentatively, D is TRBD2 (5 bases). V was trimmed by 0 bases and J by 0 bases, leaving 13 bases between them. This CDR3 region has 17 residues. Germline lookup yields CDR1 SGHDT and CDR2 YYEEEE. For the CDR3, the DNA is TGTGCCAGCAGCTTGGAGAAGCGGTCCCACTCCTACAATGAGCAGTTCTTC. It specifies CASSLEKRSHSYNEQFF.

Only one count was recorded for this clone. This chain links TRBV3-1 (or the pseudogene TRBV3-2) with TRBJ2-1; TRBD2 matches at 9 bases. The ends lost 3 bases at V and 6 bases at J; junction bases unmatched: 9. The V gene's germline CDR1 is LGHDT and CDR2 YNNKEL (reference sequence). The CDR3 runs 16 residues. Here the CDR3 reads CASSQTGTSIPNEQFF. Written as DNA, the CDR3 is TGTGCCAGCAGCCAGACCGGGACTAGCATTCCCAATGAGCAGTTCTTC.

The rearrangement joins TRBV28 to TRBJ2-2; 9 bases agree with TRBD2. There are 16 residues in the CDR3. CDR1 is MDHEN and CDR2 is SYDVKM in the germline V gene. Losses at the gene ends were 6 bases for V and 4 bases for J; bases not matched to a gene: 9. CDR3 loop: CASRPPGAGGTGELFF. CDR3 coding DNA: TGTGCCAGCAGGCCCCCGGGAGCGGGAGGCACCGGGGAGCTGTTTTTT.

In this sample, this clone turned up once. The rearrangement uses TRBV7-2 and TRBJ1-1, with D unresolved. The CDR3 totals 14 residues. Per germline, CDR1 SGHTA and CDR2 FQGNSA. V shed 2 bases and J shed 1 base, with 8 bases lying between them. The CDR3 DNA is TGTGCCAGCAGCTTAAACGCAGAGAACACTGAAGCTTTCTTT. Protein sequence: CASSLNAENTEAFF.

This clone was seen at least ten times. The chain employs TRBV6-5 and TRBJ1-2; possibly TRBD1 for D (6 bases). V lost 2 bases and J lost 9, with 13 bases in between. This CDR3 has 13 residues. Germline assignment: CDR1 MNHEY and CDR2 SVGAGI. The CDR3 reads CASSYQEGERYTF. As DNA, the CDR3 is TGTGCCAGCAGTTACCAAGAGGGGGAGCGCTACACCTTC.

The V gene is TRBV5-1, the J gene TRBJ2-1, with 7 bases matching TRBD1. From germline, CDR1 is SGHRS and CDR2 YFSETQ. V gave up 0 bases and J gave up 6 bases; unmatched junction bases: 6. The CDR3 is 15 residues long. CDR3 region: CASSLDRGWTNEQFF. DNA of the CDR3: TGCGCCAGCAGCTTGGACAGGGGATGGACCAATGAGCAGTTCTTC.

This chain uses TRBV5-1 with TRBJ2-2; D not certain. The CDR3 sequence is 14 residues long. Germline V gene data show CDR1 as SGHRS and CDR2 as YFSETQ. V dropped 1 base and J dropped 1 base, with 5 bases sitting between them. CDR3 DNA sequence: TGCGCCAGCAGCTTGACTGAGAACACCGGGGAGCTGTTTTTT. It codes for CASSLTENTGELFF.

The chain combines TRBV18 with TRBJ2-7; D is possibly TRBD1 (5 bases). Between the trimmed V and J ends, which lost 3 bases and 5 bases, there was a span of 8 bases. The CDR3 has 12 residues. The germline gives CDR1 KGHSH, CDR2 LQKENI. Here the CDR3 reads CASSPDRNEQYF. In nucleotides, the CDR3 is TGTGCCAGCTCACCCGACAGAAACGAGCAGTACTTC.

The rearrangement links TRBV9 to TRBJ2-2; D uncertain. V was clipped by 4 bases and J by 3 bases, with 16 bases between them. Per germline, CDR1 SGDLS and CDR2 YYNGEE. This CDR3 contains 16 residues. CDR3 bases: TGTGCCAGCAGCCCCTCCGCGGTCCCCTACACCGGGGAGCTGTTTTTT. Its protein is CASSPSAVPYTGELFF. Complete variable domain (other parts from reference TRBV9 and TRBJ2-2): DSGVTQTPKHLITATGQRVTLRCSPRSGDLSVYWYQQSLDQGLQFLIQYYNGEERAKGNILERFSAQQFPDLHSELNLSSLELGDSALYFCASSPSAVPYTGELFFGEGSRLTVL.

The chain has TRBV27 and TRBJ1-2; 7 bases are a match to TRBD1. Germline V gives CDR1 MNHEY, CDR2 SMNVEV (reference sequence). V shed 5 bases and J 7 bases; nucleotides not matched to a gene: 7. CDR3 length equals 13 residues. This CDR3 is CASSTNGQAGYTF. The CDR3 DNA is TGTGCCAGCAGTACCAATGGACAGGCTGGCTACACCTTC.